This TCR beta chain is drawn from a study of cytomegalovirus exposure and HLA in healthy donors. Study-wide context: The same platform was used for the 90 to 150 validation repertoires as for the 666 first-cohort repertoires, as reported in a later analysis. Study-wide results and limits: Reports credit the classifier with highly specific, highly sensitive diagnosis of cytomegalovirus status.

This clone was detected only once. Its antigen remains unidentified. The protocol was immunoSEQ multiplex PCR, while the TCRdb copy is restricted to in-frame clones and leaves out a portion. The table has 150,000 to 200,000 clones, roughly 88% seen once. Donors were drawn from the roughly 120-subject validation cohort, separate from the roughly 670-subject first cohort. This CDR3 has 13 amino acids. V was pared by 0 bases and J by 8 bases, with 10 bases between. CDR1 and CDR2 from the germline V gene are MNHEY and SVGAGI. V is TRBV6-5 and J is TRBJ1-2; D ambiguous. Sequenced sample: PBMCs. The receptor's source is a woman in her twenties or thirties in good health and CMV-seropositive. The chain's CDR3 is CASSYSGVQGYTF. In DNA form, the CDR3 reads TGTGCCAGCAGTTACTCGGGAGTACAGGGCTACACCTTC.